These 32 T cell receptor beta chains originate from one sample sequenced in a study of glioma-infiltrating T cells after dendritic cell vaccination. Regarding time point: after dendritic cell vaccination, including at tumor progression/relapse. The data were produced by immunoSEQ multiplex PCR, yet TCRdb's version contains in-frame clones alone and is incomplete. The table records 90,000 or so clones, about 81% of them present only once. Sequenced here: blood, sampled after dendritic cell vaccination. Receptors were obtained from a human donor with glioblastoma.

This clone has more than one count but fewer than ten. The chain couples TRBV19 to TRBJ1-4, with 8 bases matching TRBD1. CDR3 length: 16 residues. With 7 bases clipped from V and 2 bases from J, the junction kept 9 bases outside the gene matches. In germline, CDR1 is LNHDA, CDR2 SQIVND (reference sequence). The CDR3 spells CASIRRPGGTNEKLFF. For the CDR3, the DNA is TGTGCCAGTATACGCAGACCAGGGGGCACTAATGAAAAACTGTTTTTT.

The genes are TRBV27 and TRBJ2-1, with 8 bases lining up with TRBD1. The germline gives CDR1 MNHEY, CDR2 SMNVEV (reference sequence). The CDR3 totals 15 residues. The J segment lost 1 base and the V segment lost 5 bases, leaving 4 bases of the junction unmatched. CDR3 protein: CASSIDRGSYNEQFF. CDR3 bases: TGTGCCAGCAGTATTGACAGGGGATCCTACAATGAGCAGTTCTTC.

This clone is a singleton in its sample. The chain uses TRBV6-5 and TRBJ1-5; TRBD1 aligns across 7 bases. V was pared by 2 bases and J by 5 bases, with 3 bases of the junction left unmatched. The germline CDR1 and CDR2 sequences are MNHEY and SVGAGI. The CDR3 runs to 14 residues. CDR3 bases: TGTGCCAGCAGTTACGACAGGGAGGATCAGCCCCAGCATTTT. Translated, it gives CASSYDREDQPQHF.

This sequence joins TRBV15 and TRBJ2-7; D is possibly TRBD1 (6 bases). Germline V CDR1 and CDR2: LNHNV, YYDKDF (reference sequence). V shed 3 bases and J shed 4 bases, with 10 bases lying between them. The CDR3 loop spans 13 amino acids. CDR3 DNA sequence: TGTGCCACCAGCAGGGTCCAGGGGTACGAGCAGTACTTC. Translated: CATSRVQGYEQYF.

The chain is built from TRBV7-9 and TRBJ1-1; a possible D gene is TRBD1 (6 bases). The V gene's germline CDR1 is SEHNR and CDR2 FQNEAQ (reference sequence). V was pared by 6 bases and J by 1 base, with 15 bases between. The CDR3 sequence is 15 residues long. CDR3 protein: CASSRDMSGNTEAFF. The CDR3 nucleotides are TGTGCCAGCAGTCGGGACATGTCGGGGAACACTGAAGCTTTCTTT.

This clone was seen a few times. This CDR3 is CASSLSPGLINYGYTF. The CDR3 DNA is TGTGCCAGCAGCTTATCTCCAGGGTTGATTAACTATGGCTACACCTTC. V usage is TRBV7-8 and J usage is TRBJ1-2; tentatively, D is TRBD1 (5 bases). This CDR3 is 16 amino acids long. Trimming took 2 bases from V and 1 from J, leaving 14 bases between them. From germline, CDR1 is SGHVS and CDR2 FQNEAQ.

This clone turned up a few times. The chain is built from TRBV28 and TRBJ1-5; TRBD1 is a possible D gene (5 bases). The CDR3 sequence is 18 residues long. V lost 2 bases and J lost 2, with 19 bases in between. Germline assignment: CDR1 MDHEN and CDR2 SYDVKM. The CDR3 DNA is TGTGCCAGCAGTTTAAGCGGGTGGGGCAGGGAGGGCAATCAGCCCCAGCATTTT. Protein product: CASSLSGWGREGNQPQHF.

This clone has a single count. The V call is TRBV5-1, the J call TRBJ1-2; a possible D gene is TRBD1 (6 bases). Germline CDR1 is SGHRS and CDR2 is YFSETQ. Trimming stripped 5 bases from V and 0 bases from J, with 17 bases between. The CDR3 sequence is 16 residues long. The chain's CDR3 is CASSTPETGTNYGYTF. The CDR3 nucleotides read TGCGCCAGCAGTACACCCGAGACAGGAACTAACTATGGCTACACCTTC.

The rearrangement joins TRBV5-1 to TRBJ2-5; weak D call: TRBD1 (5 bases). This CDR3 contains 15 residues. Trimming stripped 0 bases from V and 5 bases from J, with 14 bases between. The germline V gene has CDR1 SGHRS and CDR2 YFSETQ. For the CDR3, the DNA is TGCGCCAGCAGCTTGGTGTCAGGGAAAAAGGAGACCCAGTACTTC. Its translation: CASSLVSGKKETQYF. Combining the CDR3 with reference TRBV5-1 and TRBJ2-5 gives the whole variable domain KAGVTQTPRYLIKTRGQQVTLSCSPISGHRSVSWYQQTPGQGLQFLFEYFSETQRNKGNFPGRFSGRQFSNSRSEMNVSTLELGDSALYLCASSLVSGKKETQYFGPGTRLLVL.

The chain couples TRBV6-5 to TRBJ1-1; TRBD1 is a possible D gene (5 bases). Trimming removed 7 bases at V and 2 bases at J, with 11 bases between. The germline CDR1 and CDR2 sequences are MNHEY and SVGAGI. CDR3 length: 13 amino acids. CDR3 loop: CASTGRGNTEAFF. DNA for the CDR3: TGTGCCAGCACCGGGAGGGGTAACACTGAAGCTTTCTTT.

CDR3 protein: CASSLGLQGPNEQFF. The CDR3 DNA reads TGCGCCAGCAGCTTGGGACTACAGGGTCCCAATGAGCAGTTCTTC. The rearrangement links TRBV5-1 to TRBJ2-1; maybe TRBD1 (6 bases). Trimming took 0 bases from V and 6 from J, leaving 13 bases between them. Germline V gene lookup returns CDR1 SGHRS and CDR2 YFSETQ. This CDR3 is 15 amino acids long.

The chain uses TRBV19 and TRBJ1-3; D is ambiguous. Germline CDR1 is LNHDA and CDR2 is SQIVND (reference sequence). This CDR3 region has 13 residues. V lost 6 bases and J lost 7, with 13 bases in between. DNA of the CDR3: TGTGCCAGTAGGAGGGATTTTGGGAACACCATATATTTT. Its protein is CASRRDFGNTIYF.

CDR3 coding DNA: TGTGCCAGCAGTTTGGGACAGGGTGGCGAGCAGTACTTC. Translating it yields CASSLGQGGEQYF. This chain links TRBV6-6 with TRBJ2-7, with 9 positions matching TRBD1. J gave up 6 bases and V 4 bases, and 4 bases lay outside the gene matches. The germline V gene encodes CDR1 MNHNY and CDR2 SVGAGI (reference sequence). The CDR3 length is 13 residues.

CDR3 amino acids: CAISESGGIQPQHF. The CDR3 region has the DNA TGTGCCATCAGTGAGTCGGGAGGGATTCAGCCCCAGCATTTT. The rearrangement uses TRBV10-3 and TRBJ1-5; no reliable D call. CDR1 and CDR2 from the germline V gene are ENHRY and SYGVKD. With 0 bases removed from V and 6 bases from J, the gap between germline ends came to 9 bases. This CDR3 has 14 residues.

The CDR3: CASSGTSGRGLYNEQFF. The CDR3 nucleotides are TGTGCCAGCAGCGGGACTAGCGGGAGGGGGTTATACAATGAGCAGTTCTTC. The chain combines TRBV7-9 with TRBJ2-1; TRBD2 matches 16 bases. CDR3 size: 17 residues. In germline, CDR1 is SEHNR, CDR2 FQNEAQ (reference sequence). V lost 5 bases, J lost 4 bases, and 5 bases stayed unmatched.

Written as DNA, the CDR3 is TGCGCCAGCAGCCCGAACCGGGGTGGGGGCCCAATAGCGAACACCGGGGAGCTGTTTTTT. Translated, it gives CASSPNRGGGPIANTGELFF. This chain uses TRBV5-1 with TRBJ2-2, with D possibly matching TRBD1 (6 bases). CDR1 and CDR2 from the germline V gene are SGHRS and YFSETQ. The CDR3 is 20 amino acids. Trimming took 4 bases from V and 0 from J, leaving 25 bases between them.

CDR3 nucleotide sequence: TGCGCCAGCAGCTTGACCCGACAGGGGGCTGGAAACACCATATATTTT. Its protein product is CASSLTRQGAGNTIYF. This chain links TRBV5-1 with TRBJ1-3; 9 nucleotides match TRBD1. V trimming: 1 base; J trimming: 2 bases; junction bases outside the gene matches: 4. Germline CDR1 is SGHRS and CDR2 is YFSETQ. CDR3 size: 16 residues. Full variable domain (remainder filled in from reference TRBV5-1 and TRBJ1-3): KAGVTQTPRYLIKTRGQQVTLSCSPISGHRSVSWYQQTPGQGLQFLFEYFSETQRNKGNFPGRFSGRQFSNSRSEMNVSTLELGDSALYLCASSLTRQGAGNTIYFGEGSWLTVV.

The chain combines TRBV2 with TRBJ2-3, with 8 positions matching TRBD1. J was trimmed by 6 bases and V by 4 bases; bases with no gene match: 9. The CDR3 spans 15 residues. Germline lookup yields CDR1 SNHLY and CDR2 FYNNEI. CDR3 in DNA: TGTGCCAGCAGTGCTCAGGGGGCTTTTGGGGATACGCAGTATTTT. Translating gives CASSAQGAFGDTQYF.

This clone was recorded only once. The chain links TRBV5-1 to TRBJ2-4; D gene unclear. Germline values: CDR1 SGHRS, CDR2 YFSETQ. This CDR3 spans 15 amino acids. Trimming removed 0 bases from V and 7 bases from J, with 14 bases in between. CDR3 coding DNA: TGCGCCAGCAGCTTGGGTAGAGACCGGAGTAACATTCAGTACTTC. Translating it yields CASSLGRDRSNIQYF.

This clone occurred once. This chain uses TRBV6-5 with TRBJ2-7, with 7 nucleotides matching TRBD1. CDR3 size: 13 residues. V lost 6 bases and J lost 4; bases outside the gene matches: 6. In germline, CDR1 is MNHEY, CDR2 SVGAGI. The CDR3: CASRLGQLYEQYF. In DNA form, the CDR3 reads TGTGCCAGCAGGTTGGGACAGCTTTACGAGCAGTACTTC.

The chain recombines TRBV25-1 with TRBJ2-3; the match to TRBD2 covers 9 bases. Germline assignment: CDR1 MGHDK and CDR2 SYGVNS. This CDR3 region has 16 residues. V shed 3 bases, J shed 0 bases, and the junction held 4 bases outside the gene matches. The CDR3: CASSDGGRASTDTQYF. The CDR3 nucleotides read TGTGCCAGCAGTGACGGCGGGAGGGCCAGCACAGATACGCAGTATTTT.

The rearrangement uses TRBV5-6 and TRBJ2-1, with 7 bases lining up with TRBD1. The CDR3 contains 15 residues. V lost 6 bases to trimming and J lost 2 bases; unmatched junction nucleotides: 8. Germline values: CDR1 SGHDT, CDR2 YYEEEE. This chain's CDR3 is CASKPTGTAYNEQFF. The CDR3 DNA is TGTGCCAGCAAACCAACCGGGACAGCCTACAATGAGCAGTTCTTC.

The chain employs TRBV5-6 and TRBJ2-7; 8 bases match TRBD1. Germline V gene sequence: CDR1 SGHDT, CDR2 YYEEEE. This CDR3 region has 10 residues. V lost 4 bases to trimming and J lost 11 bases; unmatched junction nucleotides: 2. This chain's CDR3 is CASSKDREYF. DNA for the CDR3: TGTGCCAGCAGCAAGGACAGGGAGTACTTC.

The chain links TRBV7-2 to TRBJ2-1; the match to TRBD2 covers 11 bases. V was clipped by 5 bases and J by 4 bases; unmatched bases: 7. CDR1 is SGHTA, CDR2 FQGNSA, per germline. The CDR3 consists of 16 residues. The DNA for the CDR3 is TGTGCCAGCAGCGATTCGGCTAGCGGGAGGTACAATGAGCAGTTCTTC. Its protein is CASSDSASGRYNEQFF.

This chain joins TRBV15 and TRBJ1-5; D ambiguous. Germline CDR1 reads LNHNV; CDR2 reads YYDKDF (reference sequence). The ends were cut back, 0 bases at V and 7 bases at J, with 13 bases in the middle. The CDR3 is 15 amino acids. The CDR3, as DNA: TGTGCCACCAGCAGAGACATGATCGTGCGGCAGCCCCAGCATTTT. Protein: CATSRDMIVRQPQHF. The whole variable domain, remainder taken from reference TRBV15 and TRBJ1-5, is DAMVIQNPRYQVTQFGKPVTLSCSQTLNHNVMYWYQQKSSQAPKLLFHYYDKDFNNEADTPDNFQSRRPNTSFCFLDIRSPGLGDTAMYLCATSRDMIVRQPQHFGDGTRLSIL.

Only a few counts were recorded for this clone. The chain combines TRBV10-3 with TRBJ1-4, with a tentative D call TRBD1 (5 bases). The V gene's germline CDR1 is ENHRY and CDR2 SYGVKD. The CDR3 sequence is 15 residues long. V was pared by 4 bases and J by 0 bases, with 9 bases between. Here the CDR3 DNA reads TGTGCCATCAGTGTCGGGGGAACAACTAATGAAAAACTGTTTTTT. This gives the protein CAISVGGTTNEKLFF.

Here the CDR3 reads CASSLDRLGYGYTF. The CDR3 DNA follows: TGTGCCAGCAGCTTGGACAGGCTAGGCTATGGCTACACCTTC. This chain uses TRBV7-2 with TRBJ1-2; 7 nucleotides line up with TRBD1. Germline trimming cut 3 bases from V and 4 bases from J; bases unmatched to any gene: 5. The germline V gene encodes CDR1 SGHTA and CDR2 FQGNSA. CDR3 length: 14 residues.

The CDR3 sequence: CASSLGGVRETQYF. The DNA for the CDR3 is TGTGCCAGCAGCCTCGGCGGAGTCCGGGAGACCCAGTACTTC. V gene TRBV5-6 combines with J gene TRBJ2-5, with D uncertain. Deletions cut 4 bases from V and 5 bases from J, with 15 bases between. Germline loops: CDR1 SGHDT, CDR2 YYEEEE. The CDR3 totals 14 residues.

The V gene is TRBV5-1, the J gene TRBJ2-5; TRBD1 matches 7 bases. Germline V gene lookup returns CDR1 SGHRS and CDR2 YFSETQ. The CDR3 consists of 15 residues. The trim removed 1 base at V and 5 bases at J, leaving 8 bases unmatched. The CDR3 coding sequence is TGCGCCAGCAGCTTGAACACAGGGGCTGGGGAGACCCAGTACTTC. Encoded protein: CASSLNTGAGETQYF.

This sequence joins TRBV6-1 and TRBJ2-1; perhaps TRBD1 as D (6 bases). The V and J ends lost 8 bases and 7 bases respectively, with 12 bases between them. Germline V gene data show CDR1 as MNHNS and CDR2 as SASEGT. The CDR3 covers 12 residues. CDR3 in DNA: TGTGCCAGCTACAGGGTGGGGAATGAGCAGTTCTTC. Amino acid sequence: CASYRVGNEQFF.

This chain links TRBV7-9 with TRBJ2-3; TRBD1 aligns across 10 bases. CDR1 is SEHNR, CDR2 FQNEAQ, per germline (reference sequence). This CDR3 comprises 15 residues. V dropped 1 base and J dropped 4; count of bases not matched to a gene: 2. The CDR3 is CASSLVGQGPDTQYF. CDR3 in DNA: TGTGCCAGCAGCTTAGTGGGACAGGGGCCAGATACGCAGTATTTT.

This sequence joins TRBV19 and TRBJ2-6; D is perhaps TRBD2 (6 bases). Germline CDR1 reads LNHDA; CDR2 reads SQIVND (reference sequence). The ends were cut back, 8 bases at V and 3 bases at J, with 14 bases in the middle. The CDR3 runs to 15 residues. The CDR3 DNA sequence: TGTGCCAGTGACGCGGGATTAGGTGGGGCCAACGTCCTGACTTTC. Translating gives CASDAGLGGANVLTF.